What follows are 30 T cell receptor beta chains derived from one specimen sequenced in a study of technical replicates of blood from several donors. Data came from immunoSEQ multiplex PCR; TCRdb stores just in-frame clones and leaves some out. This table holds around 80,000 clones, about 98% found once. The sequenced sample consisted of T cells isolated from PBMCs. The receptors stem from a human donor in good health.

CDR3 DNA: TGTGCCAGCAGCTTAAAAGCCGGAGCAAACTACGAGCAGTACTTC. Protein sequence: CASSLKAGANYEQYF. The gene calls are TRBV7-3 and TRBJ2-7; D gene uncertain. This CDR3 comprises 15 residues. Germline CDR1 and CDR2: SGHTA and FQGTGA. Trimming shortened V by 1 base and J by 3 bases, and 13 bases separated the two germline ends. The whole variable domain, filled in from reference TRBV7-3 and TRBJ2-7, reads GAGVSQTPSNKVTEKGKYVELRCDPISGHTALYWYRQSLGQGPEFLIYFQGTGAADDSGLPNDRFFAVRPEGSVSTLKIQRTERGDSAVYLCASSLKAGANYEQYFGPGTRLTVT.

CDR3: CASSLNRGDYGYTF. CDR3 in DNA: TGTGCCAGCAGCTTAAACAGGGGAGACTATGGCTACACCTTC. V usage is TRBV7-9 and J usage is TRBJ1-2, with 7 bases lining up with TRBD1. Germline loops: CDR1 SEHNR, CDR2 FQNEAQ (reference sequence). The CDR3 is 14 residues long. V shed 2 bases, J shed 3 bases, and the junction held 3 bases outside the gene matches.

This chain joins TRBV4-1 and TRBJ2-6; TRBD1 aligns across 9 bases. V lost 1 base to trimming and J lost 0 bases; unmatched junction nucleotides: 1. Germline V lookup: CDR1 MGHRA, CDR2 YSYEKL. This CDR3 has 17 residues. For the CDR3, the DNA is TGCGCCAGCAGCCAAGGACAGGGGGACTCTGGGGCCAACGTCCTGACTTTC. Encoded protein: CASSQGQGDSGANVLTF.

J is TRBJ2-5 and V is TRBV5-6; D possibly corresponds to TRBD1 (5 bases). V lost 4 bases and J 1 base, leaving 14 bases between the germline ends. This CDR3 is 15 amino acids long. Germline loops: CDR1 SGHDT, CDR2 YYEEEE. CDR3 residues: CASSLGPGSQETQYF. Here the CDR3 DNA reads TGTGCCAGCAGCCTGGGGCCCGGGTCCCAAGAGACCCAGTACTTC.

This clone was found once. This chain links TRBV10-2 with TRBJ2-7; 10 nucleotides agree with TRBD2. With 5 bases clipped from V and 3 bases from J, the junction kept 4 bases outside the gene matches. In germline, CDR1 is WSHSY, CDR2 SAAADI. This CDR3 contains 14 residues. As DNA, the CDR3 is TGCGCCAGCAGTCGTAGCGGGAGGAGCTACGAGCAGTACTTC. Protein sequence: CASSRSGRSYEQYF.

The chain carries TRBV5-6 and TRBJ2-3, with 9 bases matching TRBD1. This CDR3 is built from 16 residues. J lost 2 bases, V lost 4 bases, and 8 bases had no gene match. CDR1 is SGHDT, CDR2 YYEEEE, per germline. DNA of the CDR3: TGTGCCAGCAGCGACGGGACAGGGAGAACCACAGATACGCAGTATTTT. As protein: CASSDGTGRTTDTQYF. The variable domain in full, with the rest retrieved from reference TRBV5-6 and TRBJ2-3, is DAGVTQSPTHLIKTRGQQVTLRCSPKSGHDTVSWYQQALGQGPQFIFQYYEEEERQRGNFPDRFSGHQFPNYSSELNVNALLLGDSALYLCASSDGTGRTTDTQYFGPGTRLTVL.

The CDR3 sequence: CASSERERETQYF. In nucleotides, the CDR3 is TGTGCCAGCAGTGAAAGGGAGCGGGAGACCCAGTACTTC. The rearrangement uses TRBV2 and TRBJ2-5; D is possibly TRBD2 (5 bases). The CDR3 extends over 13 amino acids. V gave up 2 bases and J gave up 5 bases, with 9 bases separating them. Per germline, CDR1 SNHLY and CDR2 FYNNEI. The whole variable domain, remainder taken from reference TRBV2 and TRBJ2-5, is EPEVTQTPSHQVTQMGQEVILRCVPISNHLYFYWYRQILGQKVEFLVSFYNNEISEKSEIFDDQFSVERPDGSNFTLKIRSTKLEDSAMYFCASSERERETQYFGPGTRLLVL.

The chain recombines TRBV27 with TRBJ2-1; TRBD1 matches at 11 bases. The CDR3 totals 17 residues. V shed 7 bases and J 4 bases; nucleotides not matched to a gene: 12. Germline V gene data show CDR1 as MNHEY and CDR2 as SMNVEV (reference sequence). The CDR3 sequence: CASTPGGWDRGYNEQFF. In nucleotides, the CDR3 is TGTGCCAGCACTCCCGGAGGGTGGGACAGGGGGTACAATGAGCAGTTCTTC.

The genes are TRBV4-1 and TRBJ2-2; D remains unclear. Germline CDR1 is MGHRA and CDR2 is YSYEKL. V lost 1 base and J 6 bases, leaving 9 bases between the germline ends. The CDR3 runs 14 residues. CDR3 DNA: TGCGCCAGCAGCCAAGTCTACGGGTCCGGGGAGCTGTTTTTT. Its translation: CASSQVYGSGELFF.

The sample holds one count of this clone. V is TRBV27 and J is TRBJ1-6, with 8 bases lining up with TRBD1. This CDR3 is 15 amino acids long. The germline gives CDR1 MNHEY, CDR2 SMNVEV (reference sequence). Germline trimming cut 2 bases from V and 10 bases from J; bases unmatched to any gene: 7. The CDR3 reads CASSLELQGGSPLHF. The CDR3 DNA is TGTGCCAGCAGTTTAGAGTTACAGGGGGGCTCACCCCTCCACTTT.

V is TRBV5-1 and J is TRBJ2-1, with 7 bases identical to TRBD1. Germline V gene lookup returns CDR1 SGHRS and CDR2 YFSETQ. The CDR3 contains 16 residues. V lost 1 base and J lost 4; bases outside the gene matches: 8. The CDR3 sequence: CASSLRAGGTYNEQFF. DNA for the CDR3: TGCGCCAGCAGCTTGCGGGCAGGGGGAACATACAATGAGCAGTTCTTC. The full variable domain, with the rest looked up from reference TRBV5-1 and TRBJ2-1, is KAGVTQTPRYLIKTRGQQVTLSCSPISGHRSVSWYQQTPGQGLQFLFEYFSETQRNKGNFPGRFSGRQFSNSRSEMNVSTLELGDSALYLCASSLRAGGTYNEQFFGPGTRLTVL.

This CDR3 is CASSLGAARPDTQYF. The CDR3, as DNA: TGTGCCAGCAGCTTAGGAGCGGCGCGACCCGATACGCAGTATTTT. The chain joins TRBV11-2 to TRBJ2-3; D possibly corresponds to TRBD2 (5 bases). Germline assignment: CDR1 SGHAT and CDR2 FQNNGV. The length of the CDR3 is 15 residues. V lost 1 base, J lost 6 bases, and 14 bases lay in between.

The genes are TRBV28 and TRBJ1-2; 10 bases agree with TRBD1. The junction had 4 bases not matched to a gene; V was cut back by 8 bases and J by 1 base. This CDR3 is built from 14 residues. Looked up from germline, CDR1 is MDHEN and CDR2 is SYDVKM. CDR3 DNA sequence: TGTGCCAGCCTCGGGACAGGGGATAACTATGGCTACACCTTC. It specifies CASLGTGDNYGYTF.

This clone was recorded once. The chain combines TRBV28 with TRBJ2-5, with D perhaps matching TRBD1 (6 bases). The CDR3 sequence is 15 residues long. V shed 2 bases and J shed 4 bases, with 14 bases lying between them. Germline loops: CDR1 MDHEN, CDR2 SYDVKM. CDR3 DNA sequence: TGTGCCAGCAGTTTAAACAGGGATAGTGGAGAGACCCAGTACTTC. Its protein is CASSLNRDSGETQYF.

The chain combines TRBV5-8 with TRBJ2-1; D is possibly TRBD2 (5 bases). Deletions cut 4 bases from V and 4 bases from J, with 9 bases between. The CDR3 is made up of 13 amino acids. Looked up from germline, CDR1 is SGHTS and CDR2 is YDEGEE. The CDR3 DNA reads TGTGCCAGCAGCCCCGGAGGATACAATGAGCAGTTCTTC. This gives the protein CASSPGGYNEQFF.

The rearrangement links TRBV5-1 to TRBJ2-6; 7 bases align to TRBD1. Germline trimming cut 4 bases from V and 2 bases from J; bases unmatched to any gene: 6. The germline V gene encodes CDR1 SGHRS and CDR2 YFSETQ. The CDR3 spans 16 residues. In nucleotides, the CDR3 is TGCGCCAGCAGCGGGGAACAGGGGCCTGGGGCCAACGTCCTGACTTTC. It yields the protein CASSGEQGPGANVLTF.

This clone has only one observation. CDR3 residues: CASSPQDRGGETQYF. CDR3 coding DNA: TGCGCCAGCAGCCCCCAGGACAGGGGAGGAGAGACCCAGTACTTC. The chain couples TRBV4-1 to TRBJ2-5, with TRBD1 matching over 9 bases. Looked up from germline, CDR1 is MGHRA and CDR2 is YSYEKL. The trim removed 4 bases at V and 4 bases at J, leaving 7 bases unmatched. CDR3 length equals 15 residues.

V gene TRBV5-4 combines with J gene TRBJ2-2; 11 bases agree with TRBD1. CDR1 and CDR2 from the germline V gene are SGHNT and YYREEE (reference sequence). The V gene end was trimmed by 5 bases and the J gene end by 4 bases; junction bases not matched to a gene: 1. The CDR3 is 14 residues long. The CDR3 loop reads CASRGQGATGELFF. The CDR3 DNA sequence: TGTGCCAGCAGAGGACAGGGGGCCACCGGGGAGCTGTTTTTT.

The V call is TRBV30, the J call TRBJ2-1; 12 bases match TRBD2. Germline V gene lookup returns CDR1 GTSNPN and CDR2 SVGIG (reference sequence). This CDR3 has 16 amino acids. J gave up 4 bases and V 3 bases, and 7 bases lay outside the gene matches. In DNA form, the CDR3 reads TGTGCCTGGAGGCCTCGACTAGCGGGGGATTACAATGAGCAGTTCTTC. It is translated as CAWRPRLAGDYNEQFF.

The chain uses TRBV27 and TRBJ2-1; 7 bases line up with TRBD1. Per the germline V gene, CDR1 is MNHEY and CDR2 is SMNVEV (reference sequence). The CDR3 is 17 amino acids. V lost 4 bases to trimming and J lost 7 bases; unmatched junction nucleotides: 16. CDR3 nucleotide sequence: TGTGCCAGCAGTTCCCGAACATACAGGGGTTTACGGAATGAGCAGTTCTTC. Protein sequence: CASSSRTYRGLRNEQFF.

The chain couples TRBV5-6 to TRBJ1-2; D may be TRBD1 (5 bases). The CDR3 consists of 15 residues. The germline V gene has CDR1 SGHDT and CDR2 YYEEEE. V dropped 4 bases and J dropped 7 bases, with 20 bases sitting between them. CDR3 loop: CASSRAGRNLGGYTF. The CDR3 coding sequence is TGTGCCAGCAGCAGGGCGGGACGCAATCTTGGTGGCTACACCTTC.

The chain joins TRBV4-2 to TRBJ2-7; 8 nucleotides line up with TRBD2. V was clipped by 0 bases and J by 8 bases; unmatched bases: 6. The CDR3 sequence is 14 residues long. The V gene's germline CDR1 is LGHNA and CDR2 YNFKEQ. CDR3 DNA: TGTGCCAGCAGCCAAGAGGGACTAGTCCATCAGCAGTACTTC. Residues: CASSQEGLVHQQYF.

In nucleotides, the CDR3 is TGCGCCAGCAGCTTTTGGCGGGGGCTAATGGAAGAGACCCAGTACTTC. This encodes CASSFWRGLMEETQYF. The rearrangement uses TRBV5-1 and TRBJ2-5, with D possibly being TRBD2 (7 bases). CDR1 and CDR2 from the germline V gene are SGHRS and YFSETQ. Trimming removed 2 bases from V and 3 bases from J, with 17 bases in between. This CDR3 spans 16 amino acids.

The gene calls are TRBV5-1 and TRBJ2-6, with a weak D call TRBD1 (5 bases). CDR3 length equals 15 residues. Germline loops: CDR1 SGHRS, CDR2 YFSETQ. V was pared by 2 bases and J by 1 base, with 7 bases between. CDR3 nucleotides: TGCGCCAGCAGCTTAGGGGATTCTGGGGCCAACGTCCTGACTTTC. Its protein is CASSLGDSGANVLTF.

The chain couples TRBV5-1 to TRBJ2-3; TRBD2 matches 7 bases. Germline trimming cut 1 base from V and 6 bases from J; bases unmatched to any gene: 11. CDR3 length: 16 residues. In germline, CDR1 is SGHRS, CDR2 YFSETQ. CDR3 region: CASSLRGTGGMDTQYF. CDR3 in DNA: TGCGCCAGCAGCTTGAGGGGCACGGGGGGAATGGATACGCAGTATTTT.

This clone is a singleton in its sample. J is TRBJ2-1 and V is TRBV7-6; TRBD1 is a possible D gene (5 bases). This CDR3 has 13 amino acids. Trimming shortened V by 8 bases and J by 0 bases, and 8 bases separated the two germline ends. The V gene's germline CDR1 is SGHVS and CDR2 FNYEAQ. The CDR3 DNA reads as TGTGCCAGCCAGGGTAGCTCCTACAATGAGCAGTTCTTC. As protein: CASQGSSYNEQFF.

The genes are TRBV6-5 and TRBJ2-1, with 12 bases that match TRBD2. The junction had 3 bases not matched to a gene; V was cut back by 4 bases and J by 5 bases. CDR1 and CDR2 (germline): MNHEY, SVGAGI. The CDR3 covers 15 residues. CDR3: CASSSLAGGDNEQFF. The CDR3 DNA reads TGTGCCAGCAGTTCTCTAGCGGGGGGGGACAATGAGCAGTTCTTC.

The CDR3 DNA reads as TGTGCCACCAGCAGAGACAGGGGGCTGAGCTCTGGGGCCAACGTCCTGACTTTC. Translated, it gives CATSRDRGLSSGANVLTF. V gene TRBV15 combines with J gene TRBJ2-6; 8 bases match TRBD1. The CDR3 sequence is 18 residues long. Germline assignment: CDR1 LNHNV and CDR2 YYDKDF (reference sequence). V was pared by 0 bases and J by 0 bases, with 4 bases of the junction left unmatched.

The chain is built from TRBV6-4 and TRBJ1-2; D might be TRBD1 (6 bases). The ends were cut back, 6 bases at V and 1 base at J, with 18 bases in the middle. The V gene's germline CDR1 is MRHNA and CDR2 SNTAGT. This CDR3 is built from 16 residues. CDR3 in amino acids: CASRPTGQGVNYGYTF. CDR3 bases: TGTGCCAGCAGACCCACGGGACAAGGGGTTAACTATGGCTACACCTTC.

The rearrangement uses TRBV7-2 and TRBJ2-5; D is perhaps TRBD2 (5 bases). The CDR3 consists of 16 residues. Germline CDR1 reads SGHTA; CDR2 reads FQGNSA. The V end lost 3 bases, the J end lost 4 bases, and 18 bases lay between the germline ends. For the CDR3, the DNA is TGTGCCAGCAGCTTCCCCTCCGTAGGACTTCGAGAGACCCAGTACTTC. Its translation is CASSFPSVGLRETQYF.